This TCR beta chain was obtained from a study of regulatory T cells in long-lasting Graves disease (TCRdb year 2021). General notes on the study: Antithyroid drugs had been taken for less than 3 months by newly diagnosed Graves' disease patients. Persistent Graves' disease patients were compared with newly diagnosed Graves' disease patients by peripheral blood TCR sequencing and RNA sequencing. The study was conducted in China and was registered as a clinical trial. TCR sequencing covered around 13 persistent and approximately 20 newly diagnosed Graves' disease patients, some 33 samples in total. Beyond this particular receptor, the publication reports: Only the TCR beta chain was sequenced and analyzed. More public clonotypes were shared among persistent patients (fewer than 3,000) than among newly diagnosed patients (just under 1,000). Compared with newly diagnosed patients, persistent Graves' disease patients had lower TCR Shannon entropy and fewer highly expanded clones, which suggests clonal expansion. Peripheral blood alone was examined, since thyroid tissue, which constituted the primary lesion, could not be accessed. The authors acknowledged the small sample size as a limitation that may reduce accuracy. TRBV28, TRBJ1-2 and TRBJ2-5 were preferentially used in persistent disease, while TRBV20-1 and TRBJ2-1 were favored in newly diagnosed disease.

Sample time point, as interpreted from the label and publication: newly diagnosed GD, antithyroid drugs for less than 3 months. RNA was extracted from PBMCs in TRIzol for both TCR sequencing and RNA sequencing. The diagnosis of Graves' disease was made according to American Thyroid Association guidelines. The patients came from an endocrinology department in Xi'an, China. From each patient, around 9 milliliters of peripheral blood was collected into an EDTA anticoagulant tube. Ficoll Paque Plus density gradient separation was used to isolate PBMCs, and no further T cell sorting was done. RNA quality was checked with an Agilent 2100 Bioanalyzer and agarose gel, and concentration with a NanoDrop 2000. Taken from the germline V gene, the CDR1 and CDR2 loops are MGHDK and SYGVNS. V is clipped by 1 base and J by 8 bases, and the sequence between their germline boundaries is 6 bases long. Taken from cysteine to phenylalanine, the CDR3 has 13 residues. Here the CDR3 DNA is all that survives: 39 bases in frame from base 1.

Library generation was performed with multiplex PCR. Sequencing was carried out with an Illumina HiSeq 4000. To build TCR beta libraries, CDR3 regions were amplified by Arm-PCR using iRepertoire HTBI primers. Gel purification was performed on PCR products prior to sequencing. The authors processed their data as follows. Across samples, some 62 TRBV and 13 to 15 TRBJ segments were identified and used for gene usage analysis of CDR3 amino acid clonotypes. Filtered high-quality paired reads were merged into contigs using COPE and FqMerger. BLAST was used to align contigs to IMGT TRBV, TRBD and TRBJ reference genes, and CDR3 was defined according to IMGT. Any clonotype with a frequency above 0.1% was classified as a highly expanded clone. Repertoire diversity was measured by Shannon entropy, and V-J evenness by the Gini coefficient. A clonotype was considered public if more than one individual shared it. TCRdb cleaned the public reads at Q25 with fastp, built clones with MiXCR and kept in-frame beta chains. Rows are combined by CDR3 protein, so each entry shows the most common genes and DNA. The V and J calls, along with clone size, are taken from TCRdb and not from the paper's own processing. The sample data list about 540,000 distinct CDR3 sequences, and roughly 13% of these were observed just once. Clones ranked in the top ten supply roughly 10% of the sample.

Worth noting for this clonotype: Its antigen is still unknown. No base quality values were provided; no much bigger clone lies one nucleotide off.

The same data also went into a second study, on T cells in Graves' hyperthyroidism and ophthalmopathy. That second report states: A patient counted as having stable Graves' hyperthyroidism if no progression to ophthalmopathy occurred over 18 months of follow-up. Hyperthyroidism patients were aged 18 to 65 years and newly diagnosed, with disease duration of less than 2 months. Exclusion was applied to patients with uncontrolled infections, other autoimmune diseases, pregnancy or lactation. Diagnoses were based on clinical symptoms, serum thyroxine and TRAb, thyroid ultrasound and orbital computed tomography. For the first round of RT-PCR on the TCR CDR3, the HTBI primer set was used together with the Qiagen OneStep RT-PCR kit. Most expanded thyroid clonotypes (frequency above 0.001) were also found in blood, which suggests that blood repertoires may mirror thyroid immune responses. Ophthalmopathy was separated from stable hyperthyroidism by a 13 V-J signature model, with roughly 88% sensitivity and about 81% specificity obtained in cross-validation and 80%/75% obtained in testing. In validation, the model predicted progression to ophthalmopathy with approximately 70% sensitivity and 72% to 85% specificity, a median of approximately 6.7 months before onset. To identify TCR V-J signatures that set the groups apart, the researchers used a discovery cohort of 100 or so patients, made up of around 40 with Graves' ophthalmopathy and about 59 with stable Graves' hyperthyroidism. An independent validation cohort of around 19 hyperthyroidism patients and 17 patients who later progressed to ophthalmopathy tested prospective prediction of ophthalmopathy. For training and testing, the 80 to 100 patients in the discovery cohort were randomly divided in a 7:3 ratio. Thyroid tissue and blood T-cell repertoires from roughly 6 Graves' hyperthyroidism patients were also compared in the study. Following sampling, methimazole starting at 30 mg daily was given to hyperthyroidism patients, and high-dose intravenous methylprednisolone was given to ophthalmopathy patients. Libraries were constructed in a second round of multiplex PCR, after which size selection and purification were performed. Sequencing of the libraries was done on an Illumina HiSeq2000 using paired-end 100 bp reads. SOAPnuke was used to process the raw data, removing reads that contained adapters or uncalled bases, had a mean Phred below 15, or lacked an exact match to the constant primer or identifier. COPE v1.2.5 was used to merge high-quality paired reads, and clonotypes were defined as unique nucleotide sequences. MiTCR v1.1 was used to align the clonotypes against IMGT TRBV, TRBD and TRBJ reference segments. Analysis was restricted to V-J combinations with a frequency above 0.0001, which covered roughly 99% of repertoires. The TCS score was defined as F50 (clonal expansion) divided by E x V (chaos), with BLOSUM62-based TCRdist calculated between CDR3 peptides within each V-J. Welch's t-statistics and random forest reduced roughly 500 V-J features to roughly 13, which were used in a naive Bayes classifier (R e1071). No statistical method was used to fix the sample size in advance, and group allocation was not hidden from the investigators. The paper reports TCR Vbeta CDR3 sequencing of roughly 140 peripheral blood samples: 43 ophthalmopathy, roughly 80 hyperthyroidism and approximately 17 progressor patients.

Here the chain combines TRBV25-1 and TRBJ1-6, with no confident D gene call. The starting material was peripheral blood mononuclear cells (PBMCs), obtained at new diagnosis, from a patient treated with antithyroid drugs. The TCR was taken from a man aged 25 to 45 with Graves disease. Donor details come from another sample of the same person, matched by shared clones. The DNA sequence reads TGTGCCAGCAGTGAATCCGGAGATTCACCCCTCCACTTT. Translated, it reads CASSESGDSPLHF.